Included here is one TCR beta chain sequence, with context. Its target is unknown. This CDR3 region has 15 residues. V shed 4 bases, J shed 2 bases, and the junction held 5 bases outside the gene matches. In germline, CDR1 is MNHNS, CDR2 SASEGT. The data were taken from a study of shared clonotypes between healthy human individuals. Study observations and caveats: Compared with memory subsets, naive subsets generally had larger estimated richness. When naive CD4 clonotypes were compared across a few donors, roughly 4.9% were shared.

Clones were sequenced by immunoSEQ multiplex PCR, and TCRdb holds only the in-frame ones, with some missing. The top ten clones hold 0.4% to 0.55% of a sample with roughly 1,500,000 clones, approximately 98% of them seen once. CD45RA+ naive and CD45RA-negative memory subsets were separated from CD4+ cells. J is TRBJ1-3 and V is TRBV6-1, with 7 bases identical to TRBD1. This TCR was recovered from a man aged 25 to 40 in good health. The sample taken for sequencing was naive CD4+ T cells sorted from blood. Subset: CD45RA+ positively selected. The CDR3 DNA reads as TGTGCCAGCAGTGCGTCCGGGACAGCTGGAAACACCATATATTTT. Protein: CASSASGTAGNTIYF.